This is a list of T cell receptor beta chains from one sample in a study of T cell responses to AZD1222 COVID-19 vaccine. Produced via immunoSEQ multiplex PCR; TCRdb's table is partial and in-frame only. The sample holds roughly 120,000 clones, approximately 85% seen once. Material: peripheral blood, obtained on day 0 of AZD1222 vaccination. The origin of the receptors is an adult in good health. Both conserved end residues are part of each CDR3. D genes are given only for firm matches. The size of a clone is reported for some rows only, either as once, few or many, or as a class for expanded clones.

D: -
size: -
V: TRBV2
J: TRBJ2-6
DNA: TGTGCCAGCACGGGTTCTGGGGCCAACGTCCTGACTTTC
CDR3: CASTGSGANVLTF

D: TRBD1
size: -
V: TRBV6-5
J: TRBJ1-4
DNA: TGTGCCAGCAGTTACACCTCCGGGACAGGGCTAGGAAAACTGTTTTTT
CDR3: CASSYTSGTGLGKLFF

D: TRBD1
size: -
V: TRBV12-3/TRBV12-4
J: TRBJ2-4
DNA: TGTGCCAGCAGCCCTGGGACAGGGAACATTCAGTACTTC
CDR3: CASSPGTGNIQYF

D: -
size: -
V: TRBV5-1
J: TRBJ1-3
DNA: TGCGCCAGCAGCCCGCTACATGGAAACACCATATATTTT
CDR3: CASSPLHGNTIYF

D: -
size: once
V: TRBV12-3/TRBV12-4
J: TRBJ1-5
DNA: TGTGCCAGCAGTTTTGGGAAGATCCAGCCCCAGCATTTT
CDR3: CASSFGKIQPQHF

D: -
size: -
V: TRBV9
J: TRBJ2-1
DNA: TGTGCCAGCAGCGTAGAGGATGAGCAGTTCTTC
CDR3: CASSVEDEQFF

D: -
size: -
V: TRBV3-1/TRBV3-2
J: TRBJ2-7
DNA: TGTGCCAGCAGCCCCGGCAGGTTCTTATACACCTACGAGCAGTACTTC
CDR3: CASSPGRFLYTYEQYF

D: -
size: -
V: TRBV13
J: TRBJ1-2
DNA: TGTGCCAGCAGTGGGCGAGGAATCGACTATGGCTACACCTTC
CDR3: CASSGRGIDYGYTF

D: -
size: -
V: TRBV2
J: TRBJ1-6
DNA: TGTGCCAGCAGTGCGGGGCGTGGGACGGTGTCACCCCTCCACTTT
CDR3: CASSAGRGTVSPLHF

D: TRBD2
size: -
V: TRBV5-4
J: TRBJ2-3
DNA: TGTGCCAGCAGCTTGACTAGCGGGAGGGTCGCAGATACGCAGTATTTT
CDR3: CASSLTSGRVADTQYF

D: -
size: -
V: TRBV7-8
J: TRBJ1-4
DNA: TGTGCCAGCAGGGGATGGGCAACTAATGAAAAACTGTTTTTT
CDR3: CASRGWATNEKLFF

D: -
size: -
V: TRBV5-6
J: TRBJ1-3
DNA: TGTGCCAGCAGCTTAGTCGGGGGCGCTGGAAACACCATATATTTT
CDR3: CASSLVGGAGNTIYF

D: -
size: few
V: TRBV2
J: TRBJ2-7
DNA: TGTGCCAGCAAGACTAGTTCCTACGAGCAGTACTTC
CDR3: CASKTSSYEQYF

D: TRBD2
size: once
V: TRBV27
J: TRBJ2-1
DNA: TGTGCCAGCAGTGCTAGCGGGGAGTACAATGAGCAGTTCTTC
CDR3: CASSASGEYNEQFF

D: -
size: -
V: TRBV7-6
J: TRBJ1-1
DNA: TGTGCCAGCAGCTTATCCAGGCTCACTGAAGCTTTCTTT
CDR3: CASSLSRLTEAFF

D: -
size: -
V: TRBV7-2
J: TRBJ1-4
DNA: TGTGCCAGCACCAAGGAGGGAGGCAGGGGAGAACTGTTTTTT
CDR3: CASTKEGGRGELFF

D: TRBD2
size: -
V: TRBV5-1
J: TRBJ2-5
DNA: TGCGCCAGCAGCGCCGGGACTAGCCCAGAGACCCAGTACTTC
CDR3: CASSAGTSPETQYF

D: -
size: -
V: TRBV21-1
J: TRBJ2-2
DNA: TGTGCCAGCAGCAAAGCCCGGACAGGGAACACCGGGGAGCTGTTTTTT
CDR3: CASSKARTGNTGELFF

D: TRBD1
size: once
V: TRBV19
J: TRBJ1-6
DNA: TGTGCCAGTGGGGGACAGGGGGATTCACCCCTCCACTTT
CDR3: CASGGQGDSPLHF

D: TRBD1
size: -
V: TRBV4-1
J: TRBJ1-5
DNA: TGCGCCAGCAGCCGGGACAGGGTTGGTCAGCCCCAGCATTTT
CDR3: CASSRDRVGQPQHF

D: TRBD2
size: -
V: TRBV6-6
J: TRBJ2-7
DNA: TGTGCCAGCAGTTACTCCTACAGAGGGACTACCTACGAGCAGTACTTC
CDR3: CASSYSYRGTTYEQYF

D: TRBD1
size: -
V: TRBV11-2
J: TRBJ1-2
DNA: TGTGCCAGCAGCTTAAGGGTGGACAGGGATGGCTACACCTTC
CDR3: CASSLRVDRDGYTF

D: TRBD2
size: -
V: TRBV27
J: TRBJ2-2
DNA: TGTGCCAGTCAGCCAGGCGGGGGGCCTTACACCGGGGAGCTGTTTTTT
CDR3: CASQPGGGPYTGELFF

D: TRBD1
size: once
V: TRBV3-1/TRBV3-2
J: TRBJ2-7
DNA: TGTGCCAGCAGCCAAGGAGGGGGACAGGGTGGCGAGCAGTACTTC
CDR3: CASSQGGGQGGEQYF

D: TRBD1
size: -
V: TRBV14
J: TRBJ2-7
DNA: TGTGCCAGCAGCCAAACCGAGAGGGGGCTCAACGAGCAGTACTTC
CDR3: CASSQTERGLNEQYF

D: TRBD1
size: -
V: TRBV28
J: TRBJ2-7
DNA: TGTGCCAGCATTCCTCGGGACAGGGTTGTCTACGAGCAGTACTTC
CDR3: CASIPRDRVVYEQYF

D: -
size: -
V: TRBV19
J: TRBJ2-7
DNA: TGTGCCAGTAGTATAAAGCGGGCCGACTCCTACGAGCAGTACTTC
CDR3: CASSIKRADSYEQYF

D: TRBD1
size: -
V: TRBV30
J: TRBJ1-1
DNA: TGTGCCTGGAGTCACCAGGGGGGGGAAGCTTTCTTT
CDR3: CAWSHQGGEAFF

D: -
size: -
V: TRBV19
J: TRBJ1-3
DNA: TGTGCCAGTAGTTCATCCCGGGACACAACTTATGGAAACACCATATATTTT
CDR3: CASSSSRDTTYGNTIYF

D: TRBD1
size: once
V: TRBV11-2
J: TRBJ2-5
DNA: TGTGCCAGCAGCTTAGGGACAGGGTATTTCGGGACCCAGTACTTC
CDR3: CASSLGTGYFGTQYF

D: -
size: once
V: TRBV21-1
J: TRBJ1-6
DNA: TGTGCCAGCAGCAAAAGTTCCCAATCCCCTAGGGAGGGGCCTAATACTCACTCACCCCTCCACTTT
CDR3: CASSKSSQSPREGPNTHSPLHF

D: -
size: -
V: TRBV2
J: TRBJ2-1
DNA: TGTGCCAGCAGGGGTGCGGGACCCCGGGTTGTTAAGAATGAGCAGTTCTTC
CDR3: CASRGAGPRVVKNEQFF